This T cell receptor (beta chain) was sequenced for a study of long-term antiretroviral therapy in people with HIV (dated by TCRdb to the early 2020s). Concerning the study at large: The earliest samples were collected roughly a decade before the 2015 WHO recommendation for immediate ART, at a time when ART was usually postponed until CD4 counts fell. Whether ART initiation and durable HIV suppression were associated with changes in peripheral blood TRB repertoire composition and diversity was tested in a retrospective serial study. A total of some 200 cryopreserved PBMC samples came from 25 to 35 adults with confirmed HIV infection and were collected serially over a mean of roughly six years (range 1-12). Among the approximately 32 participants with HIV, ten to twelve were female. No cross-contamination during QIAcube processing was shown when test extractions of a monoclonal T-cell line were performed alongside 33 polyclonal samples.

The immunoSEQ hsTCRB v3.0 assay was used at survey level resolution to sequence the TRB variable region. A depth of roughly 35,000-50,000 T-cell genomes per sample was targeted for TRB sequencing. Pooled TRB libraries were sequenced on an Illumina MiSeq with a v3 150-cycle kit. As for how the authors treated the data: Repertoire analysis ran in R within a reproducible Nextflow workflow covering QC, data transformation and analysis. Custom analyses were implemented in LymphoSeq2, an R package for AIRR-Seq data exploration. After excluding a handful of samples that yielded fewer than 5000 total TRB sequences, 150 to 200 HIV repertoires remained for analysis. Of the approximately 190 retained HIV repertoires, 59 were collected before and 129 after ART initiation. Repertoires were downsampled to 5000 TRB nucleotide sequences, with summary statistics averaged over 100 downsampling iterations. TRB sequences were retained for analysis only if CDR3 regions of at least seven amino acids were present. Diversity was measured with a Shannon entropy-derived clonality score and the Gini coefficient. In the repertoire networks, any two of the top 5000 CDR3 amino acid sequences were linked whenever the two sequences differed by an edit distance of one. For TRB CDR3 amino acid sequences, GLIPH2 was used to predict antigen specificity groups and MHC restriction. Known CMV, EBV, HIV or tissue antigen associations were flagged by matching CDR3 amino acid sequences against VDJdb and McPAS-TCR. Pre-ART, post-ART and control groups were compared with Wilcoxon signed-rank tests and Holm-Bonferroni correction. Held by TCRdb, this immuneACCESS table contains in-frame sequences only and omits some clones. Under half of the omission traces to an unresolved V gene where checked; the cause of the rest is unknown. V and J calls and clone size come straight from that table; D and trimming were deduced from the DNA. Recorded for this sample are 30,000 to 40,000 clones; roughly 80% of them occurred a single time. The ten biggest clones cover approximately 8% of the sample.

Including the terminal cysteine and phenylalanine, the CDR3 comprises 12 residues. The entry retains the CDR3 DNA only, 36 bases that are in frame from base 1. As encoded in the germline V gene (reference sequence), CDR1 is MNHNY while CDR2 is SVGAGI. Trimming takes 8 bases off V and 4 bases off J; junction bases not matched to a gene: 2. Note on this clone: The antigen this receptor binds is unknown. No clone much larger than this one lies a single base away; base qualities are absent.

The investigation overall reported the following: HIV repertoires had narrower CDR3 length ranges than controls, and the network structure suggested an antigen-experienced repertoire that shifted only slightly toward naive after ART. The samples were dated from about 2004 to 2018, and the ART regimens that were used may be less effective than current ART regimens. Limited PBMC availability meant only the TCR beta chain was sequenced, without alpha chain pairing. Expanded TRB clones identified before ART initiation dominated the repertoire across all time points, though the dominance fluctuated and decreased in many PLHIV after ART. A significant increase in TRB diversity was found to be associated with ART initiation, although TRB diversity was observed to remain significantly below that of transplant donor controls even after long-term ART. Inferences about post-ART repertoire changes are limited because no data were available on ART adherence, viral resistance or therapy changes. Because cell numbers in pre-ART samples were limited, unsorted PBMC were profiled instead of sorted CD4+ and CD8+ T cells.

Participants were included only if at least one PBMC sample before ART initiation and at least two post-ART samples were available. Treatment was received in the United States of America by all participants with HIV. Before DNA extraction, cryopreserved samples of about 0.95-11 million PBMC were thawed and washed. At the time of the earliest PBMC sample, participants with HIV were aged between about 20 and 54 years. PBMC samples were contributed by each participant from 1-4 timepoints before ART initiation and 2-8 timepoints after ART initiation, with a median of 7 samples. For every participant, serial HIV viral load, CD4+ T-cell count, ART history and demographic data were obtained. Using a Qiagen kit on a QIAcube, genomic DNA was extracted from unsorted PBMC, with samples processed in batches of 12.

The receptor was isolated from a young man with HIV. The sample here was unsorted PBMCs, taken 0.4 years before starting antiretroviral therapy. The rearranged segments are TRBV6-6 and TRBJ2-7; 10 nucleotides in the junction match TRBD2. The DNA sequence reads TGTGCCAGCGGACTAGCGGATTACGAGCAGTACTTC. Its coded protein is CASGLADYEQYF.